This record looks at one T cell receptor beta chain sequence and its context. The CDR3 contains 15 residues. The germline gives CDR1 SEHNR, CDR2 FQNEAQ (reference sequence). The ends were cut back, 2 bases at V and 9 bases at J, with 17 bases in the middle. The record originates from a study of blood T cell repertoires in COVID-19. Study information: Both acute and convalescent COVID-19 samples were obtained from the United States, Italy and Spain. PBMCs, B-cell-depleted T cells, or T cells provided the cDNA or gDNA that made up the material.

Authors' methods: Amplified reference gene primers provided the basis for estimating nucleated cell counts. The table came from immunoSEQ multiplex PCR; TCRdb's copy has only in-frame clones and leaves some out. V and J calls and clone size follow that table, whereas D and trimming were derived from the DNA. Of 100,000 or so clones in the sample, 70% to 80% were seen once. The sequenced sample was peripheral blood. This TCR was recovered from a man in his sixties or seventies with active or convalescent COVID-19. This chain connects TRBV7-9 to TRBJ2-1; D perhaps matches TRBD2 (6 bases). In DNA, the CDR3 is TGTGCCAGCAGCTTACCCCATCATTCGCGGGGTGAGCAGTTCTTC. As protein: CASSLPHHSRGEQFF.